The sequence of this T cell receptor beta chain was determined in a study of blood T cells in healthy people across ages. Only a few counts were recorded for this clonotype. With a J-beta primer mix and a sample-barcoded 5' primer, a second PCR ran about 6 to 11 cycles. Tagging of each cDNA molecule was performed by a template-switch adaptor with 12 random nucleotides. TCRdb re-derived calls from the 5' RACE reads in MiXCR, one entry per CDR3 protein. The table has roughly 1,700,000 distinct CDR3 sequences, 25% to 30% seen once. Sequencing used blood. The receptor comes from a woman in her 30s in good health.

The CDR3 region is CASCQTGREPQHF. The CDR3 bases are TGTGCCAGCTGCCAAACAGGGCGGGAGCCCCAGCATTTT. The V call is TRBV12-3 or TRBV12-4, the J call TRBJ1-5, with D tentatively TRBD1 (6 bases). The CDR3 has 13 amino acids. Trimming pared 8 bases from V and 8 bases from J, leaving 16 bases between.